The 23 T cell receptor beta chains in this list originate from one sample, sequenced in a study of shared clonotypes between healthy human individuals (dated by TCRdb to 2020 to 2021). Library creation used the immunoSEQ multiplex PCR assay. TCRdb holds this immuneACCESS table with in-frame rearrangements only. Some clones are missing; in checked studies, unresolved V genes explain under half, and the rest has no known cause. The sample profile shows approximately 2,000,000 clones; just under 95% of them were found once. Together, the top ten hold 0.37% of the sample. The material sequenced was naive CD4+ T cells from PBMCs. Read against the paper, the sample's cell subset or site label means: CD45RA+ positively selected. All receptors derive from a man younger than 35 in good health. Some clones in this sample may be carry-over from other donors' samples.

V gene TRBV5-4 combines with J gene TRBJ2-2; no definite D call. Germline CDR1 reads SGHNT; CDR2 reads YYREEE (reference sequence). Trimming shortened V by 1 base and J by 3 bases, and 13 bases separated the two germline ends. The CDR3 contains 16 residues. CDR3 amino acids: CASSLIGTRDTGELFF. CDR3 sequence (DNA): TGTGCCAGCAGCTTGATTGGTACTCGGGACACCGGGGAGCTGTTTTTT.

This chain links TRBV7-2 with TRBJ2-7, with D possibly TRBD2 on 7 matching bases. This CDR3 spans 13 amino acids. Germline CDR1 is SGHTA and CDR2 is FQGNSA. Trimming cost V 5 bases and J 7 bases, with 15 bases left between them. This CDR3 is CASSRGGAEEQYF. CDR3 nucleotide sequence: TGTGCCAGCAGCCGAGGGGGGGCAGAAGAGCAGTACTTC.

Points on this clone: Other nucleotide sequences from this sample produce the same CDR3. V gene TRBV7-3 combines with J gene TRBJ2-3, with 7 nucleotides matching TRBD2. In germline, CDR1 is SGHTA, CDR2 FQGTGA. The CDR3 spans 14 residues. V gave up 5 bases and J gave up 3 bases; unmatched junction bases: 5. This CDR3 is CASSPGAGTDTQYF. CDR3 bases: TGTGCCAGCAGCCCGGGAGCGGGAACAGATACGCAGTATTTT.

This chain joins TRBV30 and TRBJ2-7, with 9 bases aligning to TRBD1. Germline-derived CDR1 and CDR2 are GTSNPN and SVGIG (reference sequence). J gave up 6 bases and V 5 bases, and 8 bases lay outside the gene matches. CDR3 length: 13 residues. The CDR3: CAWGGTGSIEQYF. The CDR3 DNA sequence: TGTGCCTGGGGAGGGACAGGGAGCATCGAGCAGTACTTC.

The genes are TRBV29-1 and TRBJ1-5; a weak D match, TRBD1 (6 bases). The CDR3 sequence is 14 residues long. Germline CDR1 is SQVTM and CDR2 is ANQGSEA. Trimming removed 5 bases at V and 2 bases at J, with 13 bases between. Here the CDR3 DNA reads TGCAGCGTTAAACAGGGTTGGGGCAATCAGCCCCAGCATTTT. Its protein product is CSVKQGWGNQPQHF.

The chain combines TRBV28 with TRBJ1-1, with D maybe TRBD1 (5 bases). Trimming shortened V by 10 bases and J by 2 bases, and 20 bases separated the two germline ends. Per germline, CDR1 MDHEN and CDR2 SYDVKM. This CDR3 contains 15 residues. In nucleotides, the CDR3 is TGTGCCAACCAAGCCTCGACAGCTAAAAACACTGAAGCTTTCTTT. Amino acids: CANQASTAKNTEAFF.

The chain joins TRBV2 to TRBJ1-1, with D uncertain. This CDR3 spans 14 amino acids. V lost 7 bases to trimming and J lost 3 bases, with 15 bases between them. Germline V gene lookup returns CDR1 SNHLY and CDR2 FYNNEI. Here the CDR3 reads CASTTPIGHTEAFF. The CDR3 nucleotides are TGTGCCAGCACTACGCCGATAGGGCACACTGAAGCTTTCTTT.

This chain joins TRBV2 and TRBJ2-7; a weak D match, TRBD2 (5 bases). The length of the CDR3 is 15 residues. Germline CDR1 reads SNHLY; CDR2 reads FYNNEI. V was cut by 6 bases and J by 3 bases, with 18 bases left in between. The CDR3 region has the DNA TGTGCCAGCAGGGAGGAGGCCGGAGGATACTACGAGCAGTACTTC. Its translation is CASREEAGGYYEQYF.

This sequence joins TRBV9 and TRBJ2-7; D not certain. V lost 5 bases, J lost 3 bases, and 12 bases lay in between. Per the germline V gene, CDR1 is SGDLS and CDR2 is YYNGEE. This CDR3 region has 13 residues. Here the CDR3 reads CASRQLVGYEQYF. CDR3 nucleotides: TGTGCCAGCAGACAATTGGTGGGCTACGAGCAGTACTTC.

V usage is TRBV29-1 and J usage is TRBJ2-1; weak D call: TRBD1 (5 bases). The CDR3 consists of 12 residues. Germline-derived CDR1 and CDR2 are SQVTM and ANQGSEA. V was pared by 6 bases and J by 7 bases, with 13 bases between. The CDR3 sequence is CSVRTNGNEQFF. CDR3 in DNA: TGCAGCGTGAGGACAAATGGGAATGAGCAGTTCTTC.

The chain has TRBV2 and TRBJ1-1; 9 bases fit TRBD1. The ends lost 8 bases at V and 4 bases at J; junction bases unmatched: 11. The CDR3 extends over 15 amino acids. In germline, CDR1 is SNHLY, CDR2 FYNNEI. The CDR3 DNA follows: TGTGCCAGCGTACCGGGACAGGGCCGGGGCACTGAAGCTTTCTTT. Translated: CASVPGQGRGTEAFF.

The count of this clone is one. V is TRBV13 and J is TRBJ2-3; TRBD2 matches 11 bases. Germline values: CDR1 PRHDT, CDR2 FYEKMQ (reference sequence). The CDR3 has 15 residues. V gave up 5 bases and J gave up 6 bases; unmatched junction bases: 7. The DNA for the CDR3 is TGTGCCAGCAGCGCAGTAGCGGGAGGGGGTGATACGCAGTATTTT. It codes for CASSAVAGGGDTQYF.

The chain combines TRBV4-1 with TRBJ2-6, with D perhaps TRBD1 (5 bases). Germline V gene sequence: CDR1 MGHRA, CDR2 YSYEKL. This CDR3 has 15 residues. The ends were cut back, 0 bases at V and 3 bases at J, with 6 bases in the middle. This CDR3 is CASSQEGVGANVLTF. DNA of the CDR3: TGCGCCAGCAGCCAAGAAGGGGTTGGGGCCAACGTCCTGACTTTC.

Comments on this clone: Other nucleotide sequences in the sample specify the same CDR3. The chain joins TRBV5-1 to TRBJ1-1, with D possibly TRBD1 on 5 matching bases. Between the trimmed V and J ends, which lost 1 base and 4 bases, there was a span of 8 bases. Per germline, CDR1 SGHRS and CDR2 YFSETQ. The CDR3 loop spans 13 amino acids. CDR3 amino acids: CASSLLGGTEAFF. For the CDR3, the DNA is TGCGCCAGCAGCTTGTTGGGGGGCACTGAAGCTTTCTTT.

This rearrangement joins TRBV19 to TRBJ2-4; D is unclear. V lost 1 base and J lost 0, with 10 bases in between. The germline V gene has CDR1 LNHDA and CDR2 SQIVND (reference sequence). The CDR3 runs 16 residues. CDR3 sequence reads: CASSIVGILAKNIQYF. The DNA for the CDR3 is TGTGCCAGTAGTATAGTGGGCATCCTAGCCAAAAACATTCAGTACTTC.

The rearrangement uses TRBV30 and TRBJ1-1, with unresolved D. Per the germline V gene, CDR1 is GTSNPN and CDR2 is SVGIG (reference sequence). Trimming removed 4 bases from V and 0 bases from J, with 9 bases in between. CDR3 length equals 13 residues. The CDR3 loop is CAWIGRVNTEAFF. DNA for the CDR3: TGTGCCTGGATTGGAAGGGTGAACACTGAAGCTTTCTTT.

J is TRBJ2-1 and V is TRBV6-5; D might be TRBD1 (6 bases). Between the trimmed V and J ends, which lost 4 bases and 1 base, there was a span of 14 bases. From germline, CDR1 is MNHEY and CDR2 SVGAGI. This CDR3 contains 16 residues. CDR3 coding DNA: TGTGCCAGCAGTTCTCGACAGGCAGGGTCCTACAATGAGCAGTTCTTC. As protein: CASSSRQAGSYNEQFF.

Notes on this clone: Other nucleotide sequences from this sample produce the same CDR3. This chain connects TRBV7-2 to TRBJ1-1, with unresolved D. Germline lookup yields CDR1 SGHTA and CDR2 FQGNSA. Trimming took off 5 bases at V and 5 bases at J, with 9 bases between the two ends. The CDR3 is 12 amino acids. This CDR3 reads CASSPLWTEAFF. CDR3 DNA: TGTGCCAGCAGCCCCCTCTGGACTGAAGCTTTCTTT.

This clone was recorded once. CDR3: CSVGRPNEQFF. CDR3 sequence (DNA): TGCAGCGTTGGCCGTCCCAATGAGCAGTTCTTC. The V gene is TRBV29-1, the J gene TRBJ2-1; D remains unclear. Trimming left V 4 bases short and J 6 bases short, with 7 bases between. Germline CDR1 is SQVTM and CDR2 is ANQGSEA. The CDR3 spans 11 residues.

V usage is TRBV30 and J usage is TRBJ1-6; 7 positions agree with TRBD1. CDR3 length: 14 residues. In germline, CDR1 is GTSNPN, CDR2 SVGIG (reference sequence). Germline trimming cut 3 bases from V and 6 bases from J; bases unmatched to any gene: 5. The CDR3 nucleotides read TGTGCCTGGAGCGCTGACAGGGTTAATTCACCCCTCCACTTT. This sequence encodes CAWSADRVNSPLHF.

The CDR3 reads CASSLLADSSYNEQFF. In DNA, the CDR3 is TGTGCCAGCAGTTTACTAGCGGACAGCTCCTACAATGAGCAGTTCTTC. This sequence joins TRBV9 and TRBJ2-1; 8 bases align to TRBD2. The V gene end was trimmed by 5 bases and the J gene end by 0 bases; junction bases not matched to a gene: 7. Germline CDR1 is SGDLS and CDR2 is YYNGEE. CDR3 size: 16 residues.

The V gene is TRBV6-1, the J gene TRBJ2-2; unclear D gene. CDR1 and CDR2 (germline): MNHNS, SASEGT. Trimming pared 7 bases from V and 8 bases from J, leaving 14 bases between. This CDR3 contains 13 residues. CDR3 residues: CASKGEPLGELFF. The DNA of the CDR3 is TGTGCCAGCAAGGGCGAGCCTTTGGGGGAGCTGTTTTTT.

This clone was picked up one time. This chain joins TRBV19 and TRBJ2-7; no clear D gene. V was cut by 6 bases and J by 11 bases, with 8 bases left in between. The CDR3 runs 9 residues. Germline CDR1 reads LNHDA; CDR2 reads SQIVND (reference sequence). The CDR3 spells CASSHEEYF. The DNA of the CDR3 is TGTGCCAGTAGCCATGAGGAGTACTTC.